This note documents a single T cell receptor (beta chain) sequence. What it binds is not known. Sequencing used immunoSEQ multiplex PCR; TCRdb keeps in-frame clones, though not all of them. This sample has approximately 140,000 clones, with roughly 90% found just once. The sample comes from a study of T cell responses to AZD1222 COVID-19 vaccine. General study results and limits: Possibly, clonal diversity was underestimated; donors were largely white British and included more females.

The ends were cut back, 5 bases at V and 4 bases at J, with 17 bases in the middle. This CDR3 has 15 amino acids. Germline CDR1 is LNHNV and CDR2 is YYDKDF (reference sequence). The material was peripheral blood, obtained on day 0 of AZD1222 vaccination. The receptor's source is an adult in good health. The J gene is TRBJ2-5, the V gene TRBV15; D possibly matches TRBD1 or TRBD2 (5 bases each). This CDR3 is CATSPGTSDLETQYF. In DNA form, the CDR3 reads TGTGCCACCAGCCCCGGGACGTCCGACCTAGAGACCCAGTACTTC.